What follows are 15 T cell receptor beta chains derived from one specimen sequenced in a study of blood T cell repertoires in COVID-19. Generated by immunoSEQ multiplex PCR, the TCRdb table keeps only in-frame clones and is missing some. Of about 200,000 clones listed, 92% are singletons. The sample was peripheral blood. These receptor sequences come from a man aged 30 to 45 with acute or convalescent COVID-19.

The rearrangement uses TRBV3-1 (or the pseudogene TRBV3-2) and TRBJ2-7; the D gene is possibly TRBD2 (6 bases). V was cut by 0 bases and J by 0 bases, with 9 bases left in between. The length of the CDR3 is 15 residues. Germline loops: CDR1 LGHDT, CDR2 YNNKEL (reference sequence). The CDR3 protein is CASSQEGTGSYEQYF. The DNA of the CDR3 is TGTGCCAGCAGCCAAGAGGGGACTGGCTCCTACGAGCAGTACTTC.

This rearrangement joins TRBV6-5 to TRBJ1-1; D is ambiguous. The CDR3 has 14 residues. V shed 6 bases and J shed 0 bases, with 11 bases lying between them. Germline V gives CDR1 MNHEY, CDR2 SVGAGI. CDR3 DNA sequence: TGTGCCAGCAGCCTCCACTCATTGAACACTGAAGCTTTCTTT. It translates to CASSLHSLNTEAFF.

The chain couples TRBV5-1 to TRBJ2-7, with TRBD2 matching over 8 bases. The junction had 11 bases not matched to a gene; V was cut back by 4 bases and J by 5 bases. CDR1 is SGHRS, CDR2 YFSETQ, per germline. This CDR3 contains 15 residues. CDR3 protein: CASSISGTRSNEQYF. In DNA form, the CDR3 reads TGCGCCAGCAGCATCTCCGGGACTAGGAGTAACGAGCAGTACTTC.

The chain links TRBV6-5 to TRBJ2-3; D might be TRBD2 (5 bases). The CDR3 runs 15 residues. V was pared by 0 bases and J by 2 bases, with 9 bases between. Germline V CDR1 and CDR2: MNHEY, SVGAGI. As DNA, the CDR3 is TGTGCCAGCAGTTACTCGATAGCGAACACAGATACGCAGTATTTT. Its protein is CASSYSIANTDTQYF.

The chain has TRBV27 and TRBJ2-1; TRBD2 agrees at 9 bases. Germline V gene sequence: CDR1 MNHEY, CDR2 SMNVEV (reference sequence). V trimming: 5 bases; J trimming: 6 bases; junction bases outside the gene matches: 11. This CDR3 spans 16 amino acids. The DNA of the CDR3 is TGTGCCAGCAGTCTACAAACCGGGACTAGCCTCAATGAGCAGTTCTTC. This sequence encodes CASSLQTGTSLNEQFF.

This rearrangement joins TRBV6-5 to TRBJ2-7; a possible D gene is TRBD2 (6 bases). V gave up 6 bases and J gave up 6 bases, with 21 bases separating them. The CDR3 is 15 amino acids. The germline V gene encodes CDR1 MNHEY and CDR2 SVGAGI. The DNA of the CDR3 is TGTGCCAGCAGACTAGCCGGAAGGGGAATAGGCGAGCAGTACTTC. Translated, it gives CASRLAGRGIGEQYF.

V usage is TRBV24-1 and J usage is TRBJ2-1; 7 positions match TRBD1. J was trimmed by 7 bases and V by 7 bases; bases with no gene match: 0. This CDR3 region has 11 residues. Germline V gene data show CDR1 as KGHDR and CDR2 as SFDVKD. The CDR3 protein is CATSRGNEQFF. The CDR3 DNA is TGTGCCACCAGCAGGGGGAATGAGCAGTTCTTC.

The chain employs TRBV28 and TRBJ1-5; tentatively, D is TRBD1 (6 bases). CDR1 MDHEN and CDR2 SYDVKM come from the germline V gene. The CDR3 is made up of 16 amino acids. The germline V and J ends were trimmed by 6 bases and 6 bases, with 21 bases remaining between them. CDR3 amino acids: CASRSSFGGAGQPQHF. The CDR3, as DNA: TGTGCCAGCAGGTCCTCATTTGGGGGGGCCGGTCAGCCCCAGCATTTT.

This chain links TRBV5-1 with TRBJ2-7; D is ambiguous. The CDR3 length is 14 residues. The germline gives CDR1 SGHRS, CDR2 YFSETQ. Trimming took 4 bases from V and 0 from J, leaving 11 bases between them. The CDR3 loop is CASSLVATSYEQYF. The CDR3, as DNA: TGCGCCAGCAGCCTGGTGGCAACCTCCTACGAGCAGTACTTC. Complete variable domain (other parts from reference TRBV5-1 and TRBJ2-7): KAGVTQTPRYLIKTRGQQVTLSCSPISGHRSVSWYQQTPGQGLQFLFEYFSETQRNKGNFPGRFSGRQFSNSRSEMNVSTLELGDSALYLCASSLVATSYEQYFGPGTRLTVT.

The chain recombines TRBV28 with TRBJ1-2, with TRBD1 as a possible D gene (6 bases). Trimming took 4 bases from V and 4 from J, leaving 16 bases between them. The CDR3 length is 15 residues. Germline lookup yields CDR1 MDHEN and CDR2 SYDVKM. This CDR3 is CASSSSGAGAYGYTF. For the CDR3, the DNA is TGTGCCAGCAGTTCATCCGGGGCAGGGGCCTATGGCTACACCTTC.

V and J are TRBV28 and TRBJ2-1, with TRBD2 identical over 11 bases. Germline CDR1 reads MDHEN; CDR2 reads SYDVKM. This CDR3 has 17 amino acids. V dropped 3 bases and J dropped 8; count of bases not matched to a gene: 12. CDR3 sequence (DNA): TGTGCCAGCAGTTTCCCAAAACTAGCGGGGGAGGTAGATGAGCAGTTCTTC. This encodes CASSFPKLAGEVDEQFF.

The chain uses TRBV28 and TRBJ2-7, with D perhaps matching TRBD1 (5 bases). Germline V gene data show CDR1 as MDHEN and CDR2 as SYDVKM. This CDR3 spans 13 amino acids. The V end lost 9 bases, the J end lost 0 bases, and 12 bases lay between the germline ends. The CDR3: CASLGRHSYEQYF. The DNA for the CDR3 is TGTGCCAGTTTGGGGCGCCACTCCTACGAGCAGTACTTC.

This chain uses TRBV6-5 with TRBJ2-4; no definite D call. The V end lost 6 bases, the J end lost 0 bases, and 9 bases lay between the germline ends. CDR3 length: 14 amino acids. The germline gives CDR1 MNHEY, CDR2 SVGAGI. The CDR3 bases are TGTGCCAGCAGCCAAATTTTAGCCAAAAACATTCAGTACTTC. Translated: CASSQILAKNIQYF.

The chain employs TRBV6-1 and TRBJ1-2; TRBD1 might be the D (5 bases). The CDR3 covers 13 residues. Per germline, CDR1 MNHNS and CDR2 SASEGT. V was trimmed by 2 bases and J by 7 bases, leaving 11 bases between them. The CDR3 region has the DNA TGTGCCAGCAGTGAAATAAGGGGAACTGGCTACACCTTC. Protein: CASSEIRGTGYTF.

This chain connects TRBV6-5 to TRBJ1-6; TRBD1 aligns across 10 bases. V trimming: 6 bases; J trimming: 11 bases; junction bases outside the gene matches: 7. The CDR3 runs to 14 residues. Germline CDR1 MNHEY, CDR2 SVGAGI. CDR3 nucleotides: TGTGCCAGCAGGGGGGACAGGGGTAGCGCACCCCTCCACTTT. Amino acid sequence: CASRGDRGSAPLHF.